The rows below give T cell receptor beta chains drawn from one sample of a study of T-cell memory formation after mild COVID-19. TCRdb itself ran the 5' RACE reads through MiXCR, one entry per CDR3 protein. This sample has more than 100,000 distinct CDR3 sequences, with about 5.9% found just once. The sample taken for sequencing was PBMCs or a T cell subset sorted from them (not recorded which). These receptors all stem from an adult woman who had mild COVID-19 (a few samples of this study predate the infection). Cell type and time point are not known. Each CDR3 is given with its conserved first and last residue. D genes are given only for firm matches. Clone size is stated in some rows and not others, as once, few, many or a class when expanded.

TRBV19	few	-	TRBJ2-7	CASSMSRANYEQYF	TGTGCCAGTAGTATGAGCAGGGCCAACTACGAGCAGTACTTC
TRBV5-1	few	TRBD1	TRBJ1-2	CASSGGQGGPSRGYTF	TGCGCCAGCAGCGGGGGACAGGGGGGCCCCTCTCGGGGCTACACCTTC
TRBV4-1	-	TRBD2	TRBJ2-1	CASSLSSGPNNEQFF	TGCGCCAGCAGCCTATCTAGCGGGCCTAACAATGAGCAGTTCTTC
TRBV14	many	-	TRBJ2-3	CASSQDSWNTDTQYF	TGTGCCAGCAGCCAAGATTCGTGGAATACAGATACGCAGTATTTT
TRBV29-1	many	TRBD2	TRBJ2-5	CSVARTSGSVETQYF	TGCAGCGTTGCCCGGACTAGCGGGAGCGTGGAGACCCAGTACTTC
TRBV30	few	TRBD1	TRBJ1-2	CAWSAPGGSYGYTF	TGTGCCTGGAGTGCCCCAGGGGGTTCCTATGGCTACACCTTC
TRBV7-6	few	-	TRBJ1-4	CASSLVDEKLFF	TGTGCCAGCAGCTTAGTAGATGAAAAACTGTTTTTT
TRBV5-4	-	TRBD1	TRBJ1-2	CASSLGQALNYGYTF	TGTGCCAGCAGCTTAGGACAGGCGCTTAACTATGGCTACACCTTC
TRBV12-3/TRBV12-4	few	-	TRBJ2-2	CASRTNGELFF	TGTGCCAGCAGGACTAACGGGGAGCTGTTTTTT
TRBV5-1	-	-	TRBJ2-2	CASSLDVPGELFF	TGCGCCAGCAGCTTGGACGTCCCCGGGGAGCTGTTTTTT
TRBV5-1	many	-	TRBJ2-1	CASSLGGLGYNEQFF	TGCGCCAGCAGCTTGGGAGGACTCGGGTACAATGAGCAGTTCTTC
TRBV25-1	-	-	TRBJ2-1	CASSEWGFNRDNEQFF	TGTGCCAGCAGTGAATGGGGCTTTAACAGGGACAATGAGCAGTTCTTC
TRBV12-5	few	-	TRBJ2-5	CASGLGTSQETQYF	TGTGCTAGTGGTTTAGGGACCTCACAAGAGACCCAGTACTTC
TRBV18	few	-	TRBJ2-5	CASSEYQETQYF	TGTGCCAGCTCAGAGTACCAAGAGACCCAGTACTTC